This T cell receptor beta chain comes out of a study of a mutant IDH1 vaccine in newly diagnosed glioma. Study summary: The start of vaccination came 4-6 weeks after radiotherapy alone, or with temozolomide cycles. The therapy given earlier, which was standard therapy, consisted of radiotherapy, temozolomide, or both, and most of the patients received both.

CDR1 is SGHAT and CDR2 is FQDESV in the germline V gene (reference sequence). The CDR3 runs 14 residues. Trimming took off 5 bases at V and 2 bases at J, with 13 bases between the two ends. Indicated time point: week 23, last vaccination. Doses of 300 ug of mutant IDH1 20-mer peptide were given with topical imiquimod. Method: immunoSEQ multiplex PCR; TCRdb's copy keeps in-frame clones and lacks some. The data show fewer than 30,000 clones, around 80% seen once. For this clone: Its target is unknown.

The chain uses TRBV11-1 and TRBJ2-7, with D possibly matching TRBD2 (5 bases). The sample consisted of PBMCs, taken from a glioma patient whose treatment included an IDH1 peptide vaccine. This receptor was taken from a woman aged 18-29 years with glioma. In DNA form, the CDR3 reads TGTGCCAGCAGCCCAACGGACTCTACCTACGAGCAGTACTTC. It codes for CASSPTDSTYEQYF.